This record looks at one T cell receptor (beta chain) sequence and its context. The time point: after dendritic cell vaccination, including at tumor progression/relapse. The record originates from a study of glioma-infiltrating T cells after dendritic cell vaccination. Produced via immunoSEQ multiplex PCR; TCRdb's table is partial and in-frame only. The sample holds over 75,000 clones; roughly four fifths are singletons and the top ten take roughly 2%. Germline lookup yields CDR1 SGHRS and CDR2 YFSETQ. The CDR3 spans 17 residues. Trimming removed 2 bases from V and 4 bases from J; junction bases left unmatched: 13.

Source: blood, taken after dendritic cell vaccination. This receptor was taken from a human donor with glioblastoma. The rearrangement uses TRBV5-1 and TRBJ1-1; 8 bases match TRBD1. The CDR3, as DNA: TGCGCCAGCAGCTTTCGCGACAGGGGCGCTGGATTCACTGAAGCTTTCTTT. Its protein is CASSFRDRGAGFTEAFF.